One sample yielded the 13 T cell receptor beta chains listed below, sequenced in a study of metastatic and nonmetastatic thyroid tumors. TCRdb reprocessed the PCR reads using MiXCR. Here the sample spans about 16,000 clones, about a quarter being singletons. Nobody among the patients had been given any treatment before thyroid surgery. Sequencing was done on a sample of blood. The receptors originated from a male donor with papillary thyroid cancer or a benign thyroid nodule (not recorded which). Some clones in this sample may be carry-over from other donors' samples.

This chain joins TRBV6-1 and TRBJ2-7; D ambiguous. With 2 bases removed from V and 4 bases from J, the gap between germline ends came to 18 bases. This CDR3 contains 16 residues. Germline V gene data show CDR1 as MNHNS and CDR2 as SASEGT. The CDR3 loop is CASSEPACVGQYEQYF. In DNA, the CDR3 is TGTGCCAGCAGTGAACCCGCCTGCGTGGGTCAATACGAGCAGTACTTC.

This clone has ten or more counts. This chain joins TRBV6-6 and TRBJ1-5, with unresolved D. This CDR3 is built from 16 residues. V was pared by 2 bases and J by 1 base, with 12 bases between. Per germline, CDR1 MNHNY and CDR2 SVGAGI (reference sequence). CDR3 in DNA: TGTGCCAGCAGTTACACCACCCCGGGGAGCAATCAGCCCCAGCATTTT. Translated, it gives CASSYTTPGSNQPQHF.

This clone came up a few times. The CDR3 protein is CASSEAGLTDTQYF. CDR3 nucleotide sequence: TGTGCCAGCAGTGAAGCAGGGCTCACAGATACGCAGTATTTT. The gene calls are TRBV6-1 and TRBJ2-3; D is unresolved. The ends were cut back, 0 bases at V and 2 bases at J, with 6 bases in the middle. Germline loops: CDR1 MNHNS, CDR2 SASEGT. This CDR3 is 14 amino acids long.

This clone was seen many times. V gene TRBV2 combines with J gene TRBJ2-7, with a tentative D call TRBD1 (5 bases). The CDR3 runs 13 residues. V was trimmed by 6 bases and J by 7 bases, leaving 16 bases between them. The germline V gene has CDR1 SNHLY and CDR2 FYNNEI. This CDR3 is CASRLGPGWEQYF. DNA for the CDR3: TGTGCCAGCAGGCTGGGGCCCGGGTGGGAGCAGTACTTC. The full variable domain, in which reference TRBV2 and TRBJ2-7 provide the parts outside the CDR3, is EPEVTQTPSHQVTQMGQEVILRCVPISNHLYFYWYRQILGQKVEFLVSFYNNEISEKSEIFDDQFSVERPDGSNFTLKIRSTKLEDSAMYFCASRLGPGWEQYFGPGTRLTVT.

CDR3 protein: CASSYSPGRYEQYF. Written as DNA, the CDR3 is TGTGCCAGCAGTTACTCTCCAGGCCGGTACGAGCAGTACTTC. J is TRBJ2-7 and V is TRBV6-5; D ambiguous. The CDR3 covers 14 residues. CDR1 MNHEY and CDR2 SVGAGI come from the germline V gene. V lost 0 bases and J lost 4, with 10 bases in between.

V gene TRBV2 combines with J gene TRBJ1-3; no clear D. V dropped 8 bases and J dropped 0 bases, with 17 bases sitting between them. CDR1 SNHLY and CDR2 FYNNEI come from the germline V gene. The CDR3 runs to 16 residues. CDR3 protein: CASGLQGTASGNTIYF. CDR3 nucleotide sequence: TGTGCCAGCGGGCTCCAAGGTACAGCCTCTGGAAACACCATATATTTT.

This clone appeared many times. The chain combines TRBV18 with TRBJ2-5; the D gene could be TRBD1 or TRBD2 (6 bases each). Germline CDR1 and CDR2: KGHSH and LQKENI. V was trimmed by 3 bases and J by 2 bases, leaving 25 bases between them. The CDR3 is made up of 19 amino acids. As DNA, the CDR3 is TGTGCCAGCTCACCGTTATCCATCGGGGGCCCCACCTCGCAAGAGACCCAGTACTTC. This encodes CASSPLSIGGPTSQETQYF.

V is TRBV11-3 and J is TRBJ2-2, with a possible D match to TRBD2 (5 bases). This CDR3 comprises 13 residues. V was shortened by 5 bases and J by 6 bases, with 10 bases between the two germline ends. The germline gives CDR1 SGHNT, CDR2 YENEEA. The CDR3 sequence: CASSDYSSGELFF. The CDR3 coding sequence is TGTGCCAGCAGCGACTATAGCTCCGGGGAGCTGTTTTTT.

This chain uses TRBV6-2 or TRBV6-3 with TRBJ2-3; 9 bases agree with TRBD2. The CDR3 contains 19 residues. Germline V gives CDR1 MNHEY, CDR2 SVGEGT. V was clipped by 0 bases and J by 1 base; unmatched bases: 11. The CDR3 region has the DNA TGTGCCAGCAGTTACTCAGTAGGGGCGGGGGGGGTGGGCACAGATACGCAGTATTTT. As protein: CASSYSVGAGGVGTDTQYF.

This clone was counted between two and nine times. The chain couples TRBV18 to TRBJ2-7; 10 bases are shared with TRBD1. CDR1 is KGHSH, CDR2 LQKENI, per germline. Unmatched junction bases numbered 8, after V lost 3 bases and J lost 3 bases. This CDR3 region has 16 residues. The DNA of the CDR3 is TGTGCCAGCTCACCCCCCGGGACAGGGGTCCTCTACGAGCAGTACTTC. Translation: CASSPPGTGVLYEQYF.

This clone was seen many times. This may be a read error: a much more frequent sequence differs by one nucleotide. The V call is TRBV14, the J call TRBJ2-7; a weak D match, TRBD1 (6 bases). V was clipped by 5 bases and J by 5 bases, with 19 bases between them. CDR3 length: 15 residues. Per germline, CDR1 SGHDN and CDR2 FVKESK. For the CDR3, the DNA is TGTGCCAGCAGCGTACGAGAGAAGGGGGTCCACGAGCAGTACTTC. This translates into CASSVREKGVHEQYF.

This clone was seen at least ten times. The CDR3 DNA reads as TGTGCCAGTAGACCGGACAGGAAGGAGGATGGCTACACCTTC. It yields the protein CASRPDRKEDGYTF. The chain joins TRBV19 to TRBJ1-2; the match to TRBD1 covers 7 bases. The CDR3 has 14 residues. V shed 6 bases, J shed 6 bases, and the junction held 10 bases outside the gene matches. CDR1 and CDR2 from the germline V gene are LNHDA and SQIVND (reference sequence).

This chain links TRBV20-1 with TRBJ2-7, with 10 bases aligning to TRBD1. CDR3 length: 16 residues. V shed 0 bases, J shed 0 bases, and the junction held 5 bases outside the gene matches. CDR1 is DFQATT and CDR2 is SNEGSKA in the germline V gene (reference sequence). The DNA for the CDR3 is TGCAGTGCTAGAGAGTGGGGACAGGGGACCTCCTACGAGCAGTACTTC. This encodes CSAREWGQGTSYEQYF.